These T cell receptor beta chains were read from a single sample in a study of blood T cell repertoires in COVID-19. Here immunoSEQ multiplex PCR was the method, and the copy in TCRdb shows in-frame clones only, minus some. The top ten clones hold 6.5% to 8% of a sample with 350,000 to 400,000 clones, 90% of them seen once. The sequencing input was peripheral blood. These receptors were obtained from a man between 18 and 35 years old with active or convalescent COVID-19. The CDR3 runs from the conserved cysteine through the conserved F or W. Each record gives: clone size, J gene, CDR3 length, D gene, V gene, CDR3 DNA, CDR3 protein. D genes are given only for firm matches. Not all rows give a size; the values are once, few, many and, for expanded clones, a class.

size: .
J: TRBJ2-1
length: 13
D: TRBD2
V: TRBV5-6
DNA: TGTGCCAGCAGCGGCGGACTAGGGATTGAGCAGTTCTTC
CDR3: CASSGGLGIEQFF

size: .
J: TRBJ1-2
length: 13
D: TRBD1
V: TRBV28
DNA: TGTGCCAGCGAAACAGGGGGTTTCTATGGCTACACCTTC
CDR3: CASETGGFYGYTF

size: .
J: TRBJ2-5
length: 14
D: TRBD1
V: TRBV5-1
DNA: TGCGCCAGCAGGGCTACAGGGGTCCAAGAGACCCAGTACTTC
CDR3: CASRATGVQETQYF

size: .
J: TRBJ2-1
length: 16
D: TRBD1
V: TRBV4-1
DNA: TGCGCCAGCAGCCGAGCATCCGGGACAGACTACAATGAGCAGTTCTTC
CDR3: CASSRASGTDYNEQFF

size: once
J: TRBJ2-1
length: 13
D: TRBD1
V: TRBV11-3
DNA: TGTGCCAGCAGCTCCGGCTTCGGACAGGGGCAGTTCTTC
CDR3: CASSSGFGQGQFF

size: .
J: TRBJ2-1
length: 15
D: .
V: TRBV9
DNA: TGTGCCAGCAGCGCCGGGACTCGCTTAGGCAATGAGCAGTTCTTC
CDR3: CASSAGTRLGNEQFF

size: .
J: TRBJ1-2
length: 14
D: .
V: TRBV18
DNA: TGTGCCAGCTCACCACCGGACAGCCTTTCACGCTACACCTTC
CDR3: CASSPPDSLSRYTF

size: .
J: TRBJ2-3
length: 15
D: .
V: TRBV7-3
DNA: TGTGCCAGCGCTCGAGGAGGCACGGGTTTGGATACGCAGTATTTT
CDR3: CASARGGTGLDTQYF

size: .
J: TRBJ2-7
length: 13
D: .
V: TRBV28
DNA: TGTGCCAGCACGGGACAACTTTCCTACGAGCAGTACTTC
CDR3: CASTGQLSYEQYF

size: .
J: TRBJ2-5
length: 14
D: .
V: TRBV6-5
DNA: TGTGCCAGCACCCCACCCAGCGGTAAAGAGACCCAGTACTTC
CDR3: CASTPPSGKETQYF

size: once
J: TRBJ2-2
length: 15
D: .
V: TRBV4-2
DNA: TGTGCCAGCAGCCAAGTTCGCCTGAGGCCCGGGGAGCTGTTTTTT
CDR3: CASSQVRLRPGELFF

size: .
J: TRBJ1-2
length: 15
D: .
V: TRBV24-1
DNA: TGTGCCACCAGTGATTCCGCAGGGGTCTCCTATGGCTACACCTTC
CDR3: CATSDSAGVSYGYTF

size: .
J: TRBJ1-2
length: 14
D: TRBD1
V: TRBV28
DNA: TGTGCCAGCAGCGAGGACAGGACGACTCGGGGCTACACCTTC
CDR3: CASSEDRTTRGYTF

size: .
J: TRBJ2-2
length: 16
D: TRBD1
V: TRBV9
DNA: TGTGCCAGCAGCCCAACAGGGACAGGGTTCACCGGGGAGCTGTTTTTT
CDR3: CASSPTGTGFTGELFF

size: .
J: TRBJ1-2
length: 15
D: .
V: TRBV10-3
DNA: TGTGCCATCAGCGCGGGCCCGGGGAGTAACTATGGCTACACCTTC
CDR3: CAISAGPGSNYGYTF

size: .
J: TRBJ2-1
length: 11
D: .
V: TRBV29-1
DNA: TGCAGCGTTGAATCCGGACTCGAGCAGTTCTTC
CDR3: CSVESGLEQFF

size: .
J: TRBJ2-2
length: 14
D: .
V: TRBV5-1
DNA: TGCGCCAGCAATCCGGGACAGAACACCGGGGAGCTGTTTTTT
CDR3: CASNPGQNTGELFF

size: .
J: TRBJ2-7
length: 13
D: TRBD1
V: TRBV5-1
DNA: TGCGCCAGTCGACAGGGATCAGGCTACGAGCAGTACTTC
CDR3: CASRQGSGYEQYF

size: once
J: TRBJ1-1
length: 15
D: TRBD1
V: TRBV19
DNA: TGTGCCAGTAGCAGTGGACAGGGAATGAACACTGAAGCTTTCTTT
CDR3: CASSSGQGMNTEAFF

size: .
J: TRBJ2-2
length: 16
D: TRBD1
V: TRBV7-8
DNA: TGTGCCAGCAGGTCAGGCGGGACAGGGGCCACCGGGGAGCTGTTTTTT
CDR3: CASRSGGTGATGELFF